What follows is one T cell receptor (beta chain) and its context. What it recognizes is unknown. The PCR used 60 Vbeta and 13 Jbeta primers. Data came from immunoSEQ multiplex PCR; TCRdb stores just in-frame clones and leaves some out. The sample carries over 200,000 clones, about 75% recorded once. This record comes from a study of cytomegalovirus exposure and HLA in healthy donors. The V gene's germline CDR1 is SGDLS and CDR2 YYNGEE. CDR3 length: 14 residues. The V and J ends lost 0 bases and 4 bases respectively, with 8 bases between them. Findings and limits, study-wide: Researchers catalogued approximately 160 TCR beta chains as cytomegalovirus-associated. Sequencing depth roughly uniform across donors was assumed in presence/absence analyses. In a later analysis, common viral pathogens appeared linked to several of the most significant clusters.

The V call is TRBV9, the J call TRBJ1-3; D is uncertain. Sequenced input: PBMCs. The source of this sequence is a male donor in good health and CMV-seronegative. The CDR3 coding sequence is TGTGCCAGCAGCGTAGATCTCGGGGGAAACACCATATATTTT. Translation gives CASSVDLGGNTIYF.